This T cell receptor (beta chain) stems from a study of blood T cell repertoires in COVID-19. Study-level information: Sources were T cells, B-cell-depleted T cells, or PBMCs; the material itself was cDNA or gDNA.

The authors' processing: It was from reference gene primer amplification that nucleated cell counts were estimated. Here immunoSEQ multiplex PCR was the method, and the copy in TCRdb shows in-frame clones only, minus some. That table is the source of V, J and clone size, and D and trimming were worked out from the DNA. The sample lists over 400,000 clones, around nine tenths occurring once. Clinical history as reported by participants underpinned cohort assignment. The sequence was collected from an older woman who had recovered from COVID-19. Sequencing was carried out using PBMCs or T cells enriched from blood (not recorded which).

The CDR3 region has the DNA TGTGCCACCAGGGGGGGTGGTCAGCCCCAGCATTTT. This codes for CATRGGGQPQHF. V usage is TRBV10-3 and J usage is TRBJ1-5, with 7 bases aligning to TRBD1. Germline lookup yields CDR1 ENHRY and CDR2 SYGVKD. This CDR3 spans 12 amino acids. The ends lost 10 bases at V and 6 bases at J; junction bases unmatched: 6.